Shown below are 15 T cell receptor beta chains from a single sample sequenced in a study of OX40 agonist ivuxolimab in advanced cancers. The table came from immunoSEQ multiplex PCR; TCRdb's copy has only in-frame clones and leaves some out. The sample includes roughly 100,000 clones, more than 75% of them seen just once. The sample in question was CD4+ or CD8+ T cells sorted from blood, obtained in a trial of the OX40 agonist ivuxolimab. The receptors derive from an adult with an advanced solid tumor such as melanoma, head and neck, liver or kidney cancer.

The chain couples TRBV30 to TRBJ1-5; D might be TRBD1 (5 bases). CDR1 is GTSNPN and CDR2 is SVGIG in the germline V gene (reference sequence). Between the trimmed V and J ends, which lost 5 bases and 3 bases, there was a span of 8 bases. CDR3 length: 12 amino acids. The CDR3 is CAWAQVNQPQHF. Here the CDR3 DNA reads TGTGCCTGGGCACAGGTCAATCAGCCCCAGCATTTT.

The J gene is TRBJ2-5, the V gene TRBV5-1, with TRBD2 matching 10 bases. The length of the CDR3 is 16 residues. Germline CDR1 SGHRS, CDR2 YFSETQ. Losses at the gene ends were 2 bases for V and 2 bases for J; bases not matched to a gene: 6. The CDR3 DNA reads TGCGCCAGCAGCTTTCAATCGACTAGCGGGCAAGAGACCCAGTACTTC. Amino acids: CASSFQSTSGQETQYF.

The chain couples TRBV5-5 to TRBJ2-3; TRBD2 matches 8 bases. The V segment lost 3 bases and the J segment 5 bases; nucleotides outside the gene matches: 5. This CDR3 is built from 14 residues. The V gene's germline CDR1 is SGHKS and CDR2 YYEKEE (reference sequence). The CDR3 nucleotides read TGTGCCAGCAGCTCCGGGGGGGCAAGAGATACGCAGTATTTT. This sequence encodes CASSSGGARDTQYF.

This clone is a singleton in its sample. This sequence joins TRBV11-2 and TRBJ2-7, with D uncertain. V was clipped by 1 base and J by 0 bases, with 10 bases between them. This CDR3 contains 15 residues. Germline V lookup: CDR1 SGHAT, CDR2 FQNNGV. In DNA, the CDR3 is TGTGCCAGCAGCTTAGTTCCGATTCGCTCCTACGAGCAGTACTTC. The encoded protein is CASSLVPIRSYEQYF.

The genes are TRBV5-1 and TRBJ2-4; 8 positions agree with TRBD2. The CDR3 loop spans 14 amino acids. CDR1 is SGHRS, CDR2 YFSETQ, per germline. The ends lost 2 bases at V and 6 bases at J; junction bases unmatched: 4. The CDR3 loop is CASSFGGAGNIQYF. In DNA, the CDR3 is TGCGCCAGCAGCTTCGGGGGGGCCGGAAACATTCAGTACTTC.

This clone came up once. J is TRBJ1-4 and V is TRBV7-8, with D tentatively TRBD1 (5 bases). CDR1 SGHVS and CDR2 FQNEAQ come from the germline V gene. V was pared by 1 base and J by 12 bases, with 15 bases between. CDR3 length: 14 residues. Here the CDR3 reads CASSLGGRGVQLFF. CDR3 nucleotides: TGTGCCAGCAGCTTAGGTGGGAGGGGCGTCCAACTGTTTTTT.

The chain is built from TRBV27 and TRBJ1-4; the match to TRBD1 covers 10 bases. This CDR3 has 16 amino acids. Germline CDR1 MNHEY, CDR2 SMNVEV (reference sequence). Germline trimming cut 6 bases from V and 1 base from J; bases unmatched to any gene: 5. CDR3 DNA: TGTGCCAGCAGGCCCGGGACAGGGGAAACTAATGAAAAACTGTTTTTT. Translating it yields CASRPGTGETNEKLFF.

CDR3 amino acids: CASSLIGGRLGDEGNTIYF. As DNA, the CDR3 is TGCGCCAGCAGCCTCATCGGGGGCAGACTTGGGGATGAAGGAAACACCATATATTTT. The gene calls are TRBV5-1 and TRBJ1-3; D might be TRBD1 (6 bases). Germline CDR1 and CDR2: SGHRS and YFSETQ. The CDR3 has 19 amino acids. The germline V and J ends were trimmed by 4 bases and 4 bases, with 27 bases remaining between them.

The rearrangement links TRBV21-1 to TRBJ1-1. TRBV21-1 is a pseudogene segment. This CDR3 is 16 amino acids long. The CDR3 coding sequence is TGTGCCAGCAGCGCAATTATTCAGGGAGGGTCGGCTGAAGCTTTCTTT. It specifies CASSAIIQGGSAEAFF.

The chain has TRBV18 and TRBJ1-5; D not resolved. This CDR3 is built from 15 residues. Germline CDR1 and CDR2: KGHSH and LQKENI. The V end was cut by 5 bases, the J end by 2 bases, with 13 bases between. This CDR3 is CASSSGIEGNQPQHF. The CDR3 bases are TGTGCCAGCTCATCCGGGATAGAAGGCAATCAGCCCCAGCATTTT.

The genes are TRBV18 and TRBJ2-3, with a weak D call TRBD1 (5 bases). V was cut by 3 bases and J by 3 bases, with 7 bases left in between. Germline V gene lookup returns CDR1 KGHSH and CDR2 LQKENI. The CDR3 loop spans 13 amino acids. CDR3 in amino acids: CASSPPGTDTQYF. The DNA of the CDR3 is TGTGCCAGCTCACCTCCAGGGACAGATACGCAGTATTTT.

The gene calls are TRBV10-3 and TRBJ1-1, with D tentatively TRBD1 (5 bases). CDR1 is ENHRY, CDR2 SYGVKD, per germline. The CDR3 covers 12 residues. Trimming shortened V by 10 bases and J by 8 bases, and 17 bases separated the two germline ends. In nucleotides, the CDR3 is TGTGCCACCCGTAGGGGTATTGGCGAAGCTTTCTTT. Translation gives CATRRGIGEAFF.

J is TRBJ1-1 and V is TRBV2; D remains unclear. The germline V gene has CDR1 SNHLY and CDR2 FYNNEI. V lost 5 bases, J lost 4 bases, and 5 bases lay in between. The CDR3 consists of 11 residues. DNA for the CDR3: TGTGCCAGCAGTTATGCCACTGAAGCTTTCTTT. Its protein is CASSYATEAFF.

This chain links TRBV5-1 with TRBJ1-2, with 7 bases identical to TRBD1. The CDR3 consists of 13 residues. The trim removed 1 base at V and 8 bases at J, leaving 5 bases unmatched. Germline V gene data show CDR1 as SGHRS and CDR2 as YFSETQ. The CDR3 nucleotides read TGCGCCAGCAGCTTGATAGGGGACAGAGGCTACACCTTC. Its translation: CASSLIGDRGYTF.

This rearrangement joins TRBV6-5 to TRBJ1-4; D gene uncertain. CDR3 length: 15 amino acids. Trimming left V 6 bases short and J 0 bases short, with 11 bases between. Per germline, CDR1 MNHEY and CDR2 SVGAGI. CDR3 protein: CASRDRRTTNEKLFF. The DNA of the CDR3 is TGTGCCAGCAGGGACCGACGGACAACTAATGAAAAACTGTTTTTT.